The sequence of this TCR beta chain was determined in a study of Ad26.COV2.S vaccination and SARS-CoV-2 variants. Stated treatment: 15 to 20 received Ad26.COV2.S at low or high dose, single or two shots; 5 received placebo; per-sample allocation not given. The samples were gathered on day 63 after the first injection of vaccine or placebo. This person who donated was an adult of 18-55 years in Boston. Study findings and constraints: Those who received vaccine or placebo ended up with similar non-spike TCR breadth. The analyses of TCR breadth and depth may have understated the size of total T cell responses.

In the case of this clone: No antigen is known for it.

TCRdb's table, derived via immunoSEQ multiplex PCR, lists solely in-frame clones and lacks some. The sample has fewer than 400,000 clones; approximately 91% are singletons. Unmatched junction bases numbered 10, after V lost 4 bases and J lost 0 bases. The CDR3 contains 17 residues. Per the germline V gene, CDR1 is SGHNT and CDR2 is YYREEE (reference sequence). The rearrangement joins TRBV5-4 to TRBJ2-1, with 7 bases fitting TRBD2. The input for sequencing was peripheral blood, taken in a trial of Ad26.COV2.S vaccine versus placebo. The clonotype comes from a person between 18 and 65 years old who received the Ad26.COV2.S COVID-19 vaccine or a placebo. In nucleotides, the CDR3 is TGTGCCAGCAGCCTTGATGGGCTAGCGGACTCCTACAATGAGCAGTTCTTC. Its translation is CASSLDGLADSYNEQFF.